Below are 27 T cell receptor beta chains sequenced from a single sample in a study of shared clonotypes between healthy human individuals. The assay was immunoSEQ multiplex PCR, and TCRdb's table has in-frame clones only and misses some. The sample shows hundreds of thousands of clones, around 72% of them seen only once. The sample was memory CD4+ T cells sorted from blood. Subset reported: CD45RA-negative fraction. The receptors derive from a woman aged 25 to 39 in good health.

This clone was found many times. The rearrangement joins TRBV6-1 to TRBJ2-7, with a weak D call TRBD1 (6 bases). Deletions cut 10 bases from V and 5 bases from J, with 15 bases between. This CDR3 spans 12 amino acids. Germline values: CDR1 MNHNS, CDR2 SASEGT. CDR3 sequence (DNA): TGTGCCACCGAAAGACAGGACAACGAGCAGTACTTC. Protein sequence: CATERQDNEQYF.

The chain joins TRBV25-1 to TRBJ1-5; D perhaps matches TRBD1 (5 bases). This CDR3 comprises 16 residues. V was cut by 4 bases and J by 4 bases, with 17 bases left in between. Germline V lookup: CDR1 MGHDK, CDR2 SYGVNS. This chain's CDR3 is CASSGEGRGDNQPQHF. The CDR3 region has the DNA TGTGCCAGCAGTGGGGAGGGGCGGGGCGATAATCAGCCCCAGCATTTT.

This chain connects TRBV2 to TRBJ1-5; unclear D gene. The germline CDR1 and CDR2 sequences are SNHLY and FYNNEI. Trimming took 1 base from V and 0 from J, leaving 10 bases between them. The CDR3 length is 16 residues. DNA for the CDR3: TGTGCCAGCAGTGAAGTCAGATCTTATAGCAATCAGCCCCAGCATTTT. Protein product: CASSEVRSYSNQPQHF. The full variable domain, its missing parts supplied by reference TRBV2 and TRBJ1-5, is EPEVTQTPSHQVTQMGQEVILRCVPISNHLYFYWYRQILGQKVEFLVSFYNNEISEKSEIFDDQFSVERPDGSNFTLKIRSTKLEDSAMYFCASSEVRSYSNQPQHFGDGTRLSIL.

The gene calls are TRBV7-8 and TRBJ2-7; D might be TRBD1 (6 bases). CDR3 length equals 15 residues. V dropped 5 bases and J dropped 7 bases, with 21 bases sitting between them. Germline V lookup: CDR1 SGHVS, CDR2 FQNEAQ. CDR3 coding DNA: TGTGCCAGCAGCGTCCGGGACACCCCCCTGAGGGAGCAGTACTTC. It translates to CASSVRDTPLREQYF.

This clone was seen only a few times. V usage is TRBV14 and J usage is TRBJ2-7; a weak D match, TRBD2 (6 bases). V was cut by 3 bases and J by 0 bases, with 12 bases left in between. This CDR3 is 15 amino acids long. Germline V gives CDR1 SGHDN, CDR2 FVKESK. The CDR3 DNA reads TGTGCCAGCAGCCAGATTGGGGGGAGCTCCTACGAGCAGTACTTC. Amino acid sequence: CASSQIGGSSYEQYF.

This clone was found a few times. The chain combines TRBV19 with TRBJ1-1, with TRBD1 matching over 7 bases. Trimming at V came to 3 bases and at J to 7 bases, leaving 8 bases not matched to a gene. The CDR3 covers 14 residues. Germline CDR1 reads LNHDA; CDR2 reads SQIVND (reference sequence). As DNA, the CDR3 is TGTGCCAGTAGTATCATTCAGGGGGAAGATGAAGCTTTCTTT. This sequence encodes CASSIIQGEDEAFF.

This sequence joins TRBV7-2 and TRBJ2-7; D is uncertain. V was pared by 1 base and J by 4 bases, with 14 bases between. This CDR3 contains 15 residues. In germline, CDR1 is SGHTA, CDR2 FQGNSA. In DNA, the CDR3 is TGTGCCAGCAGCTTAGTTGTTAAGGTCGGGTACGAGCAGTACTTC. This encodes CASSLVVKVGYEQYF.

This clone was seen once. This chain links TRBV4-2 with TRBJ2-7, with 9 bases aligning to TRBD2. This CDR3 region has 16 residues. Unmatched junction bases numbered 11, after V lost 4 bases and J lost 4 bases. The germline CDR1 and CDR2 sequences are LGHNA and YNFKEQ. The CDR3 sequence is CASSLKRVSGSYEQYF. DNA of the CDR3: TGTGCCAGCAGCCTCAAGAGGGTTAGCGGGAGTTACGAGCAGTACTTC.

The chain combines TRBV15 with TRBJ2-1; the D gene is possibly TRBD2 (5 bases). The germline V gene encodes CDR1 LNHNV and CDR2 YYDKDF (reference sequence). The V gene lost 0 bases and the J gene lost 9 bases, with 9 bases spanning the gap. The CDR3 runs 13 residues. The DNA for the CDR3 is TGTGCCACCAGCAGAGATCGCGGGCTTGAGCAGTTCTTC. It encodes CATSRDRGLEQFF.

The J gene is TRBJ2-3, the V gene TRBV7-6; possibly TRBD1 for D (6 bases). Trimming cost V 7 bases and J 2 bases, with 13 bases left between them. The CDR3 extends over 14 amino acids. Germline V gene lookup returns CDR1 SGHVS and CDR2 FNYEAQ. The CDR3 coding sequence is TGTGCCAGCAATCCGGGACACATCACAGATACGCAGTATTTT. Translated: CASNPGHITDTQYF.

This clone showed up just once. This sequence joins TRBV6-1 and TRBJ2-4; D is possibly TRBD1 (6 bases). CDR1 and CDR2 (germline): MNHNS, SASEGT. The CDR3 covers 15 residues. Trimming removed 3 bases at V and 0 bases at J, with 9 bases between. The CDR3 sequence is CASSDQGIAKNIQYF. DNA for the CDR3: TGTGCCAGCAGTGACCAGGGGATAGCCAAAAACATTCAGTACTTC.

This sequence joins TRBV2 and TRBJ1-1, with D possibly being TRBD1 (5 bases). V was shortened by 6 bases and J by 0 bases, with 8 bases between the two germline ends. This CDR3 comprises 13 residues. Germline loops: CDR1 SNHLY, CDR2 FYNNEI. The CDR3 loop is CASSRQMNTEAFF. The CDR3, as DNA: TGTGCCAGCAGCCGACAGATGAACACTGAAGCTTTCTTT.

In the case of this clone: With a much larger clone just one base away, this may be a read error. The V and J genes are TRBV5-8 and TRBJ1-5; D gene unclear. Germline CDR1 reads SGHTS; CDR2 reads YDEGEE. Deletions cut 2 bases from V and 4 bases from J, with 4 bases between. The CDR3 covers 12 residues. DNA of the CDR3: TGTGCCAGCAGCTTACCGAATCAGCCCCAGCATTTT. Its protein is CASSLPNQPQHF.

CDR3 nucleotide sequence: TGTGCCAGCAGACAGTTACCCTGGACTGAGAGAGCTTTCTTT. Translation gives CASRQLPWTERAFF. This chain connects TRBV28 to TRBJ1-1; the D is unclear. Germline CDR1 is MDHEN and CDR2 is SYDVKM. V lost 6 bases to trimming and J lost 10 bases, with 21 bases between them. This CDR3 region has 14 residues.

This clone has at least ten counts. V usage is TRBV7-6 and J usage is TRBJ2-7; possibly TRBD2 for D (6 bases). Germline V CDR1 and CDR2: SGHVS, FNYEAQ. CDR3 length: 15 amino acids. Trimming cost V 1 base and J 6 bases, with 16 bases left between them. The CDR3 loop is CASSLEAGPRIEQYF. The CDR3 nucleotides read TGTGCCAGCAGCTTAGAGGCGGGGCCGAGGATCGAGCAGTACTTC.

CDR3 sequence: CASGSGGATNEKLFF. The CDR3 region has the DNA TGTGCCAGCGGCTCGGGGGGTGCAACTAATGAAAAACTGTTTTTT. J is TRBJ1-4 and V is TRBV6-1, with D maybe TRBD1 (5 bases). Trimming removed 8 bases from V and 0 bases from J, with 13 bases in between. The CDR3 consists of 15 residues. The germline gives CDR1 MNHNS, CDR2 SASEGT.

J is TRBJ2-5 and V is TRBV28, with 9 bases identical to TRBD1. The germline CDR1 and CDR2 sequences are MDHEN and SYDVKM. Unmatched junction bases numbered 11, after V lost 8 bases and J lost 4 bases. The length of the CDR3 is 15 residues. The CDR3, as DNA: TGTGCCAGCTCGACTTTGGGACAGGGCAGAGAGACCCAGTACTTC. Translation gives CASSTLGQGRETQYF.

This chain connects TRBV15 to TRBJ1-2, with a possible D match to TRBD1 (6 bases). There are 16 residues in the CDR3. V lost 1 base and J 5 bases, leaving 17 bases between the germline ends. Looked up from germline, CDR1 is LNHNV and CDR2 is YYDKDF (reference sequence). CDR3 coding DNA: TGTGCCACCAGCAGAGCCGGCGGACAGATTCCTTATGGCTACACCTTC. This encodes CATSRAGGQIPYGYTF.

In DNA, the CDR3 is TGTGCCAGCAGCCAAGACAGGGGGACAAAAGTAGAATCCTACGAGCAGTACTTC. This translates into CASSQDRGTKVESYEQYF. The chain links TRBV14 to TRBJ2-7; 7 bases match TRBD1. The germline V gene has CDR1 SGHDN and CDR2 FVKESK. J lost 1 base, V lost 0 bases, and 12 bases had no gene match. This CDR3 region has 18 residues.

This clone was detected a few times. The V and J genes are TRBV30 and TRBJ1-1; D is uncertain. Looked up from germline, CDR1 is GTSNPN and CDR2 is SVGIG (reference sequence). CDR3 length: 10 residues. Trimming pared 0 bases from V and 8 bases from J, leaving 4 bases between. For the CDR3, the DNA is TGTGCCTGGAGTGTCAACGAAGCTTTCTTT. Translation gives CAWSVNEAFF.

This clone was counted only a few times. The chain uses TRBV28 and TRBJ1-4, with D possibly being TRBD1 (5 bases). Germline-derived CDR1 and CDR2 are MDHEN and SYDVKM. CDR3 length: 15 residues. V lost 5 bases, J lost 8 bases, and 18 bases lay in between. CDR3 nucleotide sequence: TGTGCCAGCAGTCCACTCGACAGCCGAGGGGAAAAACTGTTTTTT. Protein sequence: CASSPLDSRGEKLFF.

V and J are TRBV7-8 and TRBJ2-1; D remains unclear. CDR1 SGHVS and CDR2 FQNEAQ come from the germline V gene. Trimming shortened V by 4 bases and J by 7 bases, and 5 bases separated the two germline ends. The CDR3 spans 11 residues. CDR3 in DNA: TGTGCCAGCAGCTCGACAAATGAGCAGTTCTTC. Its translation: CASSSTNEQFF.

The chain couples TRBV18 to TRBJ2-5, with D perhaps given as TRBD1 or TRBD2 (5 bases each). Deletions cut 4 bases from V and 5 bases from J, with 11 bases between. The CDR3 loop spans 13 amino acids. Germline V gene sequence: CDR1 KGHSH, CDR2 LQKENI. CDR3 in amino acids: CASSRDPAETQYF. In DNA form, the CDR3 reads TGTGCCAGCTCACGGGACCCGGCGGAGACCCAGTACTTC. The full variable domain, completed using reference TRBV18 and TRBJ2-5, is NAGVMQNPRHLVRRRGQEARLRCSPMKGHSHVYWYRQLPEEGLKFMVYLQKENIIDESGMPKERFSAEFPKEGPSILRIQQVVRGDSAAYFCASSRDPAETQYFGPGTRLLVL.

A word on this clone: One base away lies a much larger clone, so this may be a sequencing read error. This chain uses TRBV11-2 with TRBJ2-5, with D unclear. The J call could be wrong; TRBJ2-7 is a better fit for the DNA end. The CDR3 length is 11 residues. CDR1 and CDR2 (germline): SGHAT, FQNNGV. CDR3 DNA: TGTGCCAGCAGCTCGAACTACGAGCAGTACTTC. Protein product: CASSSNYEQYF.

This clone rates as medium-sized. This sequence joins TRBV30 and TRBJ2-2, with 11 bases lining up with TRBD1. With 6 bases clipped from V and 3 bases from J, the junction kept 6 bases outside the gene matches. The CDR3 consists of 15 residues. The germline V gene has CDR1 GTSNPN and CDR2 SVGIG (reference sequence). As DNA, the CDR3 is TGTGCCTGTCCCGGGACAGGGGGGTACACCGGGGAGCTGTTTTTT. It specifies CACPGTGGYTGELFF.

V and J are TRBV7-6 and TRBJ1-3; no clear D gene. From germline, CDR1 is SGHVS and CDR2 FNYEAQ. This CDR3 has 18 amino acids. Trimming cost V 5 bases and J 0 bases, with 20 bases left between them. The DNA of the CDR3 is TGTGCCAGCAGCCGGAAGCCTAAAATGACGGGCTCTGGAAACACCATATATTTT. It translates to CASSRKPKMTGSGNTIYF.

This rearrangement joins TRBV2 to TRBJ2-6; D is possibly TRBD1 or TRBD2 (6 bases each). The CDR3 consists of 15 residues. Trimming shortened V by 4 bases and J by 2 bases, and 9 bases separated the two germline ends. The V gene's germline CDR1 is SNHLY and CDR2 FYNNEI. As DNA, the CDR3 is TGTGCCAGCAGTGGAGGGGGGACTGGGGCCAACGTCCTGACTTTC. This sequence encodes CASSGGGTGANVLTF.